This TCR beta chain was found in a study of PD-1 blockade in mismatch repair-deficient tumors. Generated by immunoSEQ multiplex PCR, the TCRdb table keeps only in-frame clones and is missing some. The repertoire holds around 25,000 clones, 75% to 85% seen once, with 20% to 25% in the top ten. Study observations and caveats: Tumor-resident clones, often undetectable pretreatment in blood, expanded then contracted after pembrolizumab.

Trimming pared 6 bases from V and 7 bases from J, leaving 9 bases between. The CDR3 sequence is 11 residues long. Germline CDR1 and CDR2: LNHDA and SQIVND (reference sequence). There are a few counts of this clone. Its target is not known. TCRs were sequenced from three patients responding to pembrolizumab. The V call is TRBV19, the J call TRBJ1-2; the D gene is possibly TRBD1 (5 bases). This material consisted of peripheral blood, taken 12 weeks after starting pembrolizumab. The receptor comes from an adult with mismatch repair-deficient cancer. The CDR3 spells CASSRGGGYTF. The CDR3 DNA follows: TGTGCCAGTAGCCGGGGCGGTGGCTACACCTTC.